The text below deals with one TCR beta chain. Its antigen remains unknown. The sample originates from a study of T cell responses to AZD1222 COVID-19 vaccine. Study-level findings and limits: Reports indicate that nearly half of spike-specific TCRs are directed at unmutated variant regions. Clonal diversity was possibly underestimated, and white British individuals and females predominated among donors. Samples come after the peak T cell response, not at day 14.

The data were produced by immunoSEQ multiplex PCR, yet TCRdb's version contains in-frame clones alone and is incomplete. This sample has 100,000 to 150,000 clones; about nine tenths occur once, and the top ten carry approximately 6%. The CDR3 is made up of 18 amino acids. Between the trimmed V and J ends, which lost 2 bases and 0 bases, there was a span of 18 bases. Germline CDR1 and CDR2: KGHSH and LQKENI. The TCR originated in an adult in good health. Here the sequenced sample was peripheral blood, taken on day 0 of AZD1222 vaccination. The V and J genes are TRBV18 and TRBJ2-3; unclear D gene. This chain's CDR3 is CASSPTTVIRISTDTQYF. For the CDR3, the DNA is TGTGCCAGCTCACCAACGACGGTGATCCGTATTAGCACAGATACGCAGTATTTT.